A single sample is the source of the 24 T cell receptor beta chains below, sequenced in a study of T cell changes during pregnancy in multiple sclerosis (dated by TCRdb to the late 2010s). The library was prepared using the immunoSEQ multiplex PCR assay. Imported from immuneACCESS, the table was reduced by TCRdb to in-frame sequences with V and J called. These copies leave out some clones; in studies compared against another copy, an unresolved V gene accounts for under half, and the cause of the remainder is not known. The sample yields about 130,000 clones; approximately 96% were counted once. The top ten constitute over 0.35% of the sample. Sequenced material: peripheral blood, taken after pregnancy. These TCRs come from a female donor with multiple sclerosis, enrolled in a pregnancy study.

The genes are TRBV25-1 and TRBJ1-2, with no clear D. The germline V gene encodes CDR1 MGHDK and CDR2 SYGVNS. Trimming cost V 5 bases and J 7 bases, with 14 bases left between them. This CDR3 has 13 amino acids. The DNA of the CDR3 is TGTGCCAGCAGTCAGGCCGGCCGGCTTGGCTACACCTTC. Its protein product is CASSQAGRLGYTF.

The CDR3 is CASSPNSYNEQFF. In DNA, the CDR3 is TGTGCCAGCAGCCCAAACTCCTACAATGAGCAGTTCTTC. The chain links TRBV13 to TRBJ2-1; D unclear. The CDR3 extends over 13 amino acids. V gave up 5 bases and J gave up 0 bases, with 5 bases separating them. Looked up from germline, CDR1 is PRHDT and CDR2 is FYEKMQ (reference sequence).

The chain joins TRBV27 to TRBJ1-5; D might be TRBD1 (5 bases). Germline CDR1 and CDR2: MNHEY and SMNVEV (reference sequence). CDR3 length equals 15 residues. V was clipped by 2 bases and J by 9 bases, with 17 bases between them. In DNA form, the CDR3 reads TGTGCCAGCAGTTTAGGGGGGTCCCATAGATCGCCCCAGCATTTT. Its protein is CASSLGGSHRSPQHF.

V gene TRBV4-1 combines with J gene TRBJ2-1; 11 nucleotides line up with TRBD2. V gave up 4 bases and J gave up 8 bases; unmatched junction bases: 7. The V gene's germline CDR1 is MGHRA and CDR2 YSYEKL. The CDR3 has 15 residues. The CDR3 DNA reads TGCGCCAGCAGCCGACTCACTAGCGGGAGCGATGAGCAGTTCTTC. Its translation: CASSRLTSGSDEQFF.

The sample holds one count of this clone. This sequence joins TRBV5-4 and TRBJ1-3; D unresolved. The CDR3 totals 14 residues. V shed 0 bases and J shed 0 bases, with 4 bases lying between them. Germline CDR1 and CDR2: SGHNT and YYREEE (reference sequence). The CDR3 DNA reads TGTGCCAGCAGCTTGGGCAGCTCTGGAAACACCATATATTTT. Protein product: CASSLGSSGNTIYF.

This chain joins TRBV19 and TRBJ1-2; TRBD1 matches 7 bases. Trimming took 5 bases from V and 9 from J; bases not matched to a gene: 18. This CDR3 is built from 16 residues. Germline V gene sequence: CDR1 LNHDA, CDR2 SQIVND (reference sequence). CDR3 region: CASSSIAGQLQKSYTF. The CDR3 DNA follows: TGTGCCAGTAGTTCCATAGCGGGACAGCTGCAAAAAAGCTACACCTTC.

The chain is built from TRBV4-1 and TRBJ1-4; 7 nucleotides line up with TRBD1. The CDR3 spans 16 residues. V gave up 8 bases and J gave up 4 bases; unmatched junction bases: 13. Germline CDR1 and CDR2: MGHRA and YSYEKL. CDR3 amino acids: CASRWDDREGNEKLFF. The CDR3 DNA sequence: TGCGCCAGCCGCTGGGACGACAGGGAAGGTAATGAAAAACTGTTTTTT.

For this clone: A junction boundary mismatches the germline segment, possibly from a read error. The V call is TRBV6-5, the J call TRBJ1-5; no clear D. The CDR3 length is 14 residues. In germline, CDR1 is MNHEY, CDR2 SVGAGI. CDR3 region: CAISAGQPNQPQHF. Written as DNA, the CDR3 is TGTGCCATCAGTGCGGGCCAGCCAAATCAGCCCCAGCATTTT.

The V gene is TRBV6-6, the J gene TRBJ2-7, with 7 bases identical to TRBD1. The CDR3 spans 14 residues. Losses at the gene ends were 10 bases for V and 0 bases for J; bases not matched to a gene: 9. The germline CDR1 and CDR2 sequences are MNHNY and SVGAGI (reference sequence). Here the CDR3 DNA reads TGTGCCACCCAGGGACAGCGCTTCTCCTACGAGCAGTACTTC. Its protein is CATQGQRFSYEQYF.

This chain links TRBV21-1 with TRBJ2-1; the DNA was not used to check the table's D call, TRBD2. TRBV21-1 is a documented pseudogene. This CDR3 has 12 residues. In nucleotides, the CDR3 is TGTGCCAGCAGCGTGAGTTGCGTTGAGCAGTTCTTC. This codes for CASSVSCVEQFF.

CDR3 residues: CASRDFTDTQYF. DNA of the CDR3: TGTGCCAGCAGGGACTTTACAGATACGCAGTATTTT. This sequence joins TRBV6-5 and TRBJ2-3, with a tentative D call TRBD2 (5 bases). The V end was cut by 6 bases, the J end by 3 bases, with 7 bases between. Per germline, CDR1 MNHEY and CDR2 SVGAGI. The CDR3 loop spans 12 amino acids.

This clone appeared a few times. V usage is TRBV5-4 and J usage is TRBJ2-1; 10 bases align to TRBD2. CDR1 is SGHNT, CDR2 YYREEE, per germline (reference sequence). V trimming: 0 bases; J trimming: 13 bases; junction bases outside the gene matches: 4. The CDR3 covers 13 residues. In DNA, the CDR3 is TGTGCCAGCAGCTTGGTTCCTAGCGGGAGCCAGTTCTTC. Translated, it gives CASSLVPSGSQFF.

In DNA, the CDR3 is TGTGCCAGTAGCTACGCGGGAGGATGGAACGAGCAGTACTTC. The encoded protein is CASSYAGGWNEQYF. The rearrangement joins TRBV19 to TRBJ2-7, with 8 bases identical to TRBD2. Germline values: CDR1 LNHDA, CDR2 SQIVND (reference sequence). After removal of 6 bases from V and 5 bases from J, the junction contained 9 bases not matched to a gene. This CDR3 is 14 amino acids long.

The chain employs TRBV5-4 and TRBJ1-2; 7 positions match TRBD1. This CDR3 region has 16 residues. The V gene's germline CDR1 is SGHNT and CDR2 YYREEE (reference sequence). J was trimmed by 2 bases and V by 3 bases; bases with no gene match: 10. The CDR3 here is CASSWPGQRTNYGYTF. The CDR3 nucleotides are TGTGCCAGCAGCTGGCCGGGACAGAGAACGAACTATGGCTACACCTTC.

The chain employs TRBV28 and TRBJ1-1; a weak D match, TRBD1 (6 bases). The CDR3 spans 17 residues. V was pared by 2 bases and J by 9 bases, with 25 bases between. Germline CDR1 is MDHEN and CDR2 is SYDVKM. The CDR3, as DNA: TGTGCCAGCAGTTTACCCCCGACAGGCAATCAGGGAGTGAAAGCTTTCTTT. Its protein is CASSLPPTGNQGVKAFF.

The V gene is TRBV28, the J gene TRBJ1-2; D may be TRBD1 (5 bases). There are 15 residues in the CDR3. The ends were cut back, 6 bases at V and 2 bases at J, with 16 bases in the middle. Germline V gene lookup returns CDR1 MDHEN and CDR2 SYDVKM. DNA for the CDR3: TGTGCCAGCAGCTTGAAAGGGGCGGCGAACTATGGCTACACCTTC. Its protein product is CASSLKGAANYGYTF.

V gene TRBV15 combines with J gene TRBJ1-1; tentative D call: TRBD1 (5 bases). Trimming stripped 8 bases from V and 4 bases from J, with 11 bases between. The CDR3 runs to 12 residues. CDR1 is LNHNV and CDR2 is YYDKDF in the germline V gene (reference sequence). Written as DNA, the CDR3 is TGTGCCACCCGGCGGGGGACCACTGAAGCTTTCTTT. It encodes CATRRGTTEAFF.

The V call is TRBV10-3, the J call TRBJ1-1, with D tentatively TRBD1 (6 bases). CDR3 length: 15 amino acids. Germline CDR1 and CDR2: ENHRY and SYGVKD. Trimming took off 3 bases at V and 5 bases at J, with 16 bases between the two ends. CDR3 in DNA: TGTGCCATCAGTGACCGGGGGGCGAGGAATACTGAAGCTTTCTTT. Translating gives CAISDRGARNTEAFF.

V gene TRBV30 combines with J gene TRBJ2-1; 7 bases are a match to TRBD2. The germline CDR1 and CDR2 sequences are GTSNPN and SVGIG (reference sequence). The CDR3 sequence is 17 residues long. V gave up 4 bases and J gave up 4 bases; unmatched junction bases: 16. CDR3 residues: CAWTILSSGHYYNEQFF. The DNA of the CDR3 is TGTGCCTGGACTATTTTGAGTAGCGGGCACTATTACAATGAGCAGTTCTTC.

The chain links TRBV9 to TRBJ1-5, with TRBD1 matching 7 bases. Germline trimming cut 4 bases from V and 2 bases from J; bases unmatched to any gene: 3. Germline V gene lookup returns CDR1 SGDLS and CDR2 YYNGEE. This CDR3 region has 14 residues. Here the CDR3 DNA reads TGTGCCAGCAGCCTAACAGGGGGCAATCAGCCCCAGCATTTT. This translates into CASSLTGGNQPQHF.

The sample holds one count of this clone. This chain uses TRBV5-6 with TRBJ2-5; a weak D match, TRBD1 (6 bases). From germline, CDR1 is SGHDT and CDR2 YYEEEE. V was pared by 5 bases and J by 5 bases, with 7 bases between. The CDR3 covers 11 residues. CDR3: CASSQGETQYF. The CDR3 nucleotides read TGTGCCAGCAGTCAGGGGGAGACCCAGTACTTC.

This chain uses TRBV2 with TRBJ2-1, with 10 nucleotides matching TRBD2. Germline V gene lookup returns CDR1 SNHLY and CDR2 FYNNEI. The CDR3 covers 15 residues. Trimming cost V 3 bases and J 8 bases; bases outside gene matches: 7. The CDR3 loop reads CASSDSSGRYDEQFF. DNA for the CDR3: TGTGCCAGCAGTGACTCTAGCGGGAGATATGATGAGCAGTTCTTC.

The V call is TRBV7-9, the J call TRBJ1-1; no reliable D call. V gave up 2 bases and J gave up 1 base, with 11 bases separating them. There are 15 residues in the CDR3. Germline CDR1 and CDR2: SEHNR and FQNEAQ (reference sequence). CDR3 bases: TGTGCCAGCAGCTTATCCGGGTCGTCGAACACTGAAGCTTTCTTT. Protein sequence: CASSLSGSSNTEAFF.

The V call is TRBV11-2, the J call TRBJ2-2; TRBD1 matches 11 bases. Germline V gene sequence: CDR1 SGHAT, CDR2 FQNNGV. The CDR3 has 15 residues. V lost 5 bases, J lost 7 bases, and 6 bases stayed unmatched. The CDR3 protein is CASSRPDRGRGELFF. CDR3 nucleotide sequence: TGTGCCAGCAGCCGTCCGGACAGGGGGCGCGGGGAGCTGTTTTTT.